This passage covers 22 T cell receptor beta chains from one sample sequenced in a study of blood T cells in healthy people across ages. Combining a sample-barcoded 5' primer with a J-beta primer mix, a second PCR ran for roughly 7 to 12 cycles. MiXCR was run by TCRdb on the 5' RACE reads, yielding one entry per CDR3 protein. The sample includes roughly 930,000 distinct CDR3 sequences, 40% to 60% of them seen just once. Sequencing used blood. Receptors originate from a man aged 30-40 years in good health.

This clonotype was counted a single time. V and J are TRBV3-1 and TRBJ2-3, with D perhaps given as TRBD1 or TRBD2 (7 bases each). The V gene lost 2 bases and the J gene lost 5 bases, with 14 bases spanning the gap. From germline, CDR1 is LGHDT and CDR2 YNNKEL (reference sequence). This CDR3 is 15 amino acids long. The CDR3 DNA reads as TGTGCCAGCAGCCAACTGGGAGGGACAGTAGATACGCAGTATTTT. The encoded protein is CASSQLGGTVDTQYF.

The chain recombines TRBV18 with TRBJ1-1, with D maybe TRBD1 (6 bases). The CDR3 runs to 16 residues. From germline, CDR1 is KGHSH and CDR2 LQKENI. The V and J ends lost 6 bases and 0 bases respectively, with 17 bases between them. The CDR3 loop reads CASSPSGTNLNTEAFF. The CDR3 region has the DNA TGTGCCAGCTCGCCATCCGGGACAAACCTGAACACTGAAGCTTTCTTT.

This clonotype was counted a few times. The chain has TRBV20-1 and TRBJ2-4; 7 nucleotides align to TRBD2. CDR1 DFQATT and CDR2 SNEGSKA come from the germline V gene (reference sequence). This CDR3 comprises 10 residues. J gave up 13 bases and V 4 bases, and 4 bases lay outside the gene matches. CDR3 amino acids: CSAMGREQYF. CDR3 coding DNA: TGCAGTGCTATGGGGAGGGAGCAGTACTTC.

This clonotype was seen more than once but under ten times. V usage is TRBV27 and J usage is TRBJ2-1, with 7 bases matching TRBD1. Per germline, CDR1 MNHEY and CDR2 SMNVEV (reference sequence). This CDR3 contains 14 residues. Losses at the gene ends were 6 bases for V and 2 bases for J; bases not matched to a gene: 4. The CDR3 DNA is TGTGCCAGCAGCCGGACAGGCACCTACAATGAGCAGTTCTTC. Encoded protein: CASSRTGTYNEQFF.

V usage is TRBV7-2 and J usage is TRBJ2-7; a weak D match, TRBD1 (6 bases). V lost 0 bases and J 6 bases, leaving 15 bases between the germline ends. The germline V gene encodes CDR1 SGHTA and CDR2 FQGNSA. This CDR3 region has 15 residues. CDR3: CASSLALGSGAEQYF. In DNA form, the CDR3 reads TGTGCCAGCAGCTTAGCGCTCGGATCAGGGGCCGAGCAGTACTTC.

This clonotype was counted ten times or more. The CDR3 DNA is TGTGCCAGCAGCCCGACAGCGACGAGTTCACCCCTCCACTTT. Its protein is CASSPTATSSPLHF. The chain employs TRBV28 and TRBJ1-6, with a weak D call TRBD1 (5 bases). The CDR3 extends over 14 amino acids. Germline lookup yields CDR1 MDHEN and CDR2 SYDVKM. Trimming left V 6 bases short and J 9 bases short, with 15 bases between.

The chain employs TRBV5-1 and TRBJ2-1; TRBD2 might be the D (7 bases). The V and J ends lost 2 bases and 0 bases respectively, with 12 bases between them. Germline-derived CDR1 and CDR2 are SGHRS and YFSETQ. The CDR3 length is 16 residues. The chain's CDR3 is CASSLGGANSYNEQFF. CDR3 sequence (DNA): TGCGCCAGCAGCTTAGGGGGGGCCAACTCCTACAATGAGCAGTTCTTC.

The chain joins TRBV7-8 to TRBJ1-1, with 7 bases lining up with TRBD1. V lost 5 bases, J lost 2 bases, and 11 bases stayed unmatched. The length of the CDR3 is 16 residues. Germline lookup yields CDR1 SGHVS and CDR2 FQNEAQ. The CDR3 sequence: CASSRGTVPSNTEAFF. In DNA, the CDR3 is TGTGCCAGCAGCCGGGGGACAGTGCCGTCTAACACTGAAGCTTTCTTT.

CDR3 bases: TGTGCCAGCAGTCCCCGGACAGGGGAGGGTCAGCCCCAGCATTTT. Translating gives CASSPRTGEGQPQHF. The chain carries TRBV28 and TRBJ1-5; 9 bases align to TRBD1. J was trimmed by 6 bases and V by 5 bases; bases with no gene match: 8. This CDR3 is 15 amino acids long. Germline V gene lookup returns CDR1 MDHEN and CDR2 SYDVKM.

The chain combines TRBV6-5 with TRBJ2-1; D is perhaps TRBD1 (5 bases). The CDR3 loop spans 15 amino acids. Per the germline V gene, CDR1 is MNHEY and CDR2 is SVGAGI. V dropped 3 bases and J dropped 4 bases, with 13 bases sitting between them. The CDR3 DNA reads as TGTGCCAGCAGTTATCAGGGTCCCCTTTACAATGAGCAGTTCTTC. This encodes CASSYQGPLYNEQFF.

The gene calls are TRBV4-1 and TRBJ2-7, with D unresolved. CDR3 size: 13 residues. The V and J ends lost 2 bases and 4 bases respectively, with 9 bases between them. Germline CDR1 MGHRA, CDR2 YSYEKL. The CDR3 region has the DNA TGCGCCAGCAGCCAAAATGTTGGGTACGAGCAGTACTTC. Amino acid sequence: CASSQNVGYEQYF.

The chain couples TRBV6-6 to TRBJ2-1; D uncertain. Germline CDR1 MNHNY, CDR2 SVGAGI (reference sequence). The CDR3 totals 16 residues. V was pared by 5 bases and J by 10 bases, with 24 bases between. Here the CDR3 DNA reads TGTGCCAGCAGTCCCGCGGCCAGGTGGTCCTCCTACGAGCAGTTCTTC. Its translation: CASSPAARWSSYEQFF.

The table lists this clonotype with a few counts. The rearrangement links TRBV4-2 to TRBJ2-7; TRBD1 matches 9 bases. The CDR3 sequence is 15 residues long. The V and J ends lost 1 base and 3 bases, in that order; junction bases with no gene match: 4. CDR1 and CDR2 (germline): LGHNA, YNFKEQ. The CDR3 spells CASSQVGTGNYEQYF. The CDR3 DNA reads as TGTGCCAGCAGCCAAGTGGGGACAGGGAACTACGAGCAGTACTTC.

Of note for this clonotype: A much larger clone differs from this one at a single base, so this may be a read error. This chain's CDR3 is CSAGAGRSSYEQYF. Here the CDR3 DNA reads TGCAGTGCGGGAGCGGGCCGAAGCTCCTACGAGCAGTACTTC. The chain joins TRBV20-1 to TRBJ2-7, with a weak D call TRBD2 (6 bases). This CDR3 is 14 amino acids long. The V end was cut by 6 bases, the J end by 0 bases, with 15 bases between. The germline CDR1 and CDR2 sequences are DFQATT and SNEGSKA (reference sequence).

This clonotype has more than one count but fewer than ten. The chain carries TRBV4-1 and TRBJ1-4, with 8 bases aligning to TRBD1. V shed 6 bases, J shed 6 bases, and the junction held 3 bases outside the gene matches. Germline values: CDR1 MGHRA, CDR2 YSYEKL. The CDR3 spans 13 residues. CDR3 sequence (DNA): TGCGCCAGCAGAGACAGGGGAGATGAAAAACTGTTTTTT. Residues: CASRDRGDEKLFF.

DNA of the CDR3: TGTGCCAGCAGTCAGTTACAGGGGTTGGAGCAGTTCTTC. Protein sequence: CASSQLQGLEQFF. V and J are TRBV25-1 and TRBJ2-1; 7 nucleotides line up with TRBD1. V lost 5 bases to trimming and J lost 10 bases; unmatched junction nucleotides: 8. The CDR3 is 13 amino acids. CDR1 and CDR2 from the germline V gene are MGHDK and SYGVNS.

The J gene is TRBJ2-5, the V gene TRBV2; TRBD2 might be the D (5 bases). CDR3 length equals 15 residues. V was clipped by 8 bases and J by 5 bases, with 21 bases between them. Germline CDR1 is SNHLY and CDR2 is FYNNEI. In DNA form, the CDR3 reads TGTGCCAGCCGCATAACCTCCGGGGTGTCTGAGACCCAGTACTTC. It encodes CASRITSGVSETQYF.

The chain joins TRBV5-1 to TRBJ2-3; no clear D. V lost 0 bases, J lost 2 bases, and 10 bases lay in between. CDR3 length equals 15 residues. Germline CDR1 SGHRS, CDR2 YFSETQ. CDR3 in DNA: TGCGCCAGCAGCTTGGAGGGCCTCCCCACAGATACGCAGTATTTT. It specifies CASSLEGLPTDTQYF.

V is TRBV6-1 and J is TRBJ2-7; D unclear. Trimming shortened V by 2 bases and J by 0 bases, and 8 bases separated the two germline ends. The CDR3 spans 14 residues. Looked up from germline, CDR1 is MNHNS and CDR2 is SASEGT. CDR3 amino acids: CASSERVHSYEQYF. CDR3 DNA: TGTGCCAGCAGTGAAAGGGTGCACTCCTACGAGCAGTACTTC.

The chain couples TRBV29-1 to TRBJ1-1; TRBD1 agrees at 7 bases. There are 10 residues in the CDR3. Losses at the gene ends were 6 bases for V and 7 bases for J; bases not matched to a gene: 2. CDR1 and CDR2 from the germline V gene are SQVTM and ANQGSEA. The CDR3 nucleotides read TGCAGCGTGGGGGACAGTGAAGCTTTCTTT. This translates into CSVGDSEAFF.

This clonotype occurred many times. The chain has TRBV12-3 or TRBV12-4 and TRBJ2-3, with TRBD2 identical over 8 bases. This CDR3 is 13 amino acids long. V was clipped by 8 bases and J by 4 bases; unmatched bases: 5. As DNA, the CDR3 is TGTGCCAGCGACGGGGGGGCTGCAGATACGCAGTATTTT. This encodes CASDGGAADTQYF.

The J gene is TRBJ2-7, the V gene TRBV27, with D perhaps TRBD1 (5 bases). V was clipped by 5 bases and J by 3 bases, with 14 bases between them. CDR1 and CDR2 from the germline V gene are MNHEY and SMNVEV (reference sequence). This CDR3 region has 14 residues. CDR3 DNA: TGTGCCAGCAGTCCCGACAGTTTCCACTACGAGCAGTACTTC. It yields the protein CASSPDSFHYEQYF.